The 7 T cell receptor beta chains given below trace back to one sample, sequenced in a study of PD-1 blockade in classical Hodgkin lymphoma. Measured with immunoSEQ multiplex PCR; TCRdb has only the in-frame clones, and not every one. The repertoire consists of 100,000 or so clones, with roughly nine tenths occurring once and the leading ten covering about 20%. Time point reported: cycle 4 day 1 (C4D1), after less than 7 weeks of nivolumab. Brentuximab vedotin exposure varied among the patients, all of whom had relapsed after autologous stem cell transplantation. The sequencing here drew on peripheral blood mononuclear cells (PBMCs), taken before the fourth cycle of nivolumab. The receptors were gathered from a human donor with classical Hodgkin lymphoma.

The chain couples TRBV10-3 to TRBJ2-1, with 7 bases matching TRBD2. V shed 4 bases, J shed 9 bases, and the junction held 9 bases outside the gene matches. The CDR3 spans 14 residues. Germline V CDR1 and CDR2: ENHRY, SYGVKD. CDR3 region: CAISVSAGVVEQFF. DNA of the CDR3: TGTGCCATCAGTGTTTCGGCGGGAGTCGTTGAGCAGTTCTTC.

This sequence joins TRBV6-6 and TRBJ1-1; 8 positions match TRBD1. The germline CDR1 and CDR2 sequences are MNHNY and SVGAGI (reference sequence). V lost 8 bases and J lost 4; bases outside the gene matches: 6. The CDR3 is made up of 13 amino acids. The CDR3 sequence: CASVNRGGTEAFF. The CDR3, as DNA: TGTGCCAGCGTAAACAGGGGGGGCACTGAAGCTTTCTTT.

J is TRBJ1-4 and V is TRBV7-2; D call uncertain. This CDR3 contains 12 residues. Trimming removed 4 bases at V and 7 bases at J, with 7 bases between. Per germline, CDR1 SGHTA and CDR2 FQGNSA. CDR3 sequence: CASSYAGEKLFF. The CDR3 DNA reads TGTGCCAGCAGCTACGCTGGTGAAAAACTGTTTTTT.

The rearrangement uses TRBV29-1 and TRBJ1-2; D is unclear. The CDR3 has 11 residues. V lost 8 bases and J lost 4, with 11 bases in between. Germline values: CDR1 SQVTM, CDR2 ANQGSEA. CDR3 in DNA: TGCAGCTCTATCGGCCTCTATGGCTACACCTTC. It yields the protein CSSIGLYGYTF.

This clone came up once. J is TRBJ2-4 and V is TRBV5-1, with D uncertain. The germline V gene has CDR1 SGHRS and CDR2 YFSETQ. The CDR3 runs to 17 residues. V dropped 4 bases and J dropped 0 bases, with 17 bases sitting between them. Here the CDR3 DNA reads TGCGCCAGCAGCCCGACTTTGGACGGCGTAGCCAAAAACATTCAGTACTTC. The encoded protein is CASSPTLDGVAKNIQYF.

The chain couples TRBV6-7 to TRBJ1-1; D is unclear. TRBV6-7 qualifies as an ORF whose function is uncertain. The ends were cut back, 0 bases at V and 2 bases at J, with 28 bases in the middle. The CDR3 runs to 21 residues. The CDR3 sequence is CASSYSVWGGLTIELNTEAFF. The CDR3 DNA follows: TGTGCCAGCAGTTACTCAGTCTGGGGAGGGCTAACAATTGAACTTAACACTGAAGCTTTCTTT.

This clone was recorded only once. This rearrangement joins TRBV5-4 to TRBJ2-7; D may be TRBD2 (6 bases). Trimming left V 0 bases short and J 6 bases short, with 13 bases between. Germline V lookup: CDR1 SGHNT, CDR2 YYREEE (reference sequence). CDR3 length: 14 residues. Written as DNA, the CDR3 is TGTGCCAGCAGCTTGGAGCGGGCGCGTGGCGAGCAGTACTTC. It encodes CASSLERARGEQYF.